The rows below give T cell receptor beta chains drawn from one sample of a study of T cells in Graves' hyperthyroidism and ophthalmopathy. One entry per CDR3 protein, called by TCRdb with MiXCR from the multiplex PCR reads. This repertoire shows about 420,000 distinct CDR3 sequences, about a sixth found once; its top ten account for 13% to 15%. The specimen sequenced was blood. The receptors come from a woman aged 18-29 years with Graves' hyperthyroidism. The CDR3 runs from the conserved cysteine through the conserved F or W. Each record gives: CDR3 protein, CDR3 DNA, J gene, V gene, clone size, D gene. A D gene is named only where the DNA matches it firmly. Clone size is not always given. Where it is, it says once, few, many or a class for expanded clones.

CDR3 protein: CASSYSDGRAPDTQYF
CDR3 DNA: TGTGCCAGCAGCTATTCTGACGGGAGGGCCCCAGATACGCAGTATTTT
J gene: TRBJ2-3
V gene: TRBV28
clone size: many
D gene: TRBD2

CDR3 protein: CSARVGGPSNQPQHF
CDR3 DNA: TGCAGTGCTAGAGTAGGGGGTCCTAGCAATCAGCCCCAGCATTTT
J gene: TRBJ1-5
V gene: TRBV20-1
clone size: many
D gene: NA

CDR3 protein: CASSFSGGRTEAFF
CDR3 DNA: TGCGCCAGCAGCTTTTCAGGAGGGAGGACTGAAGCTTTCTTT
J gene: TRBJ1-1
V gene: TRBV5-1
clone size: few
D gene: NA

CDR3 protein: CASRPRDRGSGEQFF
CDR3 DNA: TGTGCCAGCAGACCTAGGGACAGGGGATCAGGCGAGCAGTTCTTC
J gene: TRBJ2-1
V gene: TRBV6-2/TRBV6-3
clone size: many
D gene: TRBD1

CDR3 protein: CASSLRINRQGPTYEQYF
CDR3 DNA: TGTGCCAGCAGTCTACGCATCAATCGACAGGGGCCAACCTACGAGCAGTACTTC
J gene: TRBJ2-7
V gene: TRBV12-3/TRBV12-4
clone size: many
D gene: TRBD1

CDR3 protein: CSAPPYGILGDTQYF
CDR3 DNA: TGCAGTGCCCCGCCTTATGGGATTTTGGGAGATACGCAGTATTTT
J gene: TRBJ2-3
V gene: TRBV20-1
clone size: many
D gene: NA

CDR3 protein: CASSLGVDTEAFF
CDR3 DNA: TGTGCCAGCAGCTTAGGGGTGGACACTGAAGCTTTCTTT
J gene: TRBJ1-1
V gene: TRBV11-2
clone size: many
D gene: NA

CDR3 protein: CASSLILAGKRETQYF
CDR3 DNA: TGTGCCAGCAGCTTGATACTAGCGGGGAAACGAGAGACCCAGTACTTC
J gene: TRBJ2-5
V gene: TRBV7-2
clone size: many
D gene: TRBD2

CDR3 protein: CASSLLAGGPPDTQYF
CDR3 DNA: TGTGCCAGCAGCCTCCTAGCGGGGGGGCCCCCAGATACGCAGTATTTT
J gene: TRBJ2-3
V gene: TRBV27
clone size: many
D gene: TRBD2

CDR3 protein: CASSSGLGADTQYF
CDR3 DNA: TGTGCCAGCAGCTCTGGGCTGGGGGCAGATACGCAGTATTTT
J gene: TRBJ2-3
V gene: TRBV11-3
clone size: NA
D gene: NA